Each of the 19 T cell receptor beta chains below was sequenced from the same sample in a study of blood T cell repertoires in COVID-19. Sequenced by immunoSEQ multiplex PCR; TCRdb stores in-frame clones only, minus some. The sample consists of around 140,000 clones, around 87% of them appearing once. The sample was peripheral blood. Receptors were obtained from a man in his forties or fifties with active COVID-19.

The rearrangement uses TRBV5-1 and TRBJ2-1, with 9 bases lining up with TRBD1. The CDR3 is 14 residues long. V lost 5 bases and J lost 7; bases outside the gene matches: 7. CDR1 SGHRS and CDR2 YFSETQ come from the germline V gene. The CDR3 is CASSGQGLANEQFF. CDR3 coding DNA: TGCGCCAGCAGTGGACAGGGGTTGGCGAATGAGCAGTTCTTC.

The chain is built from TRBV27 and TRBJ2-1, with TRBD2 identical over 12 bases. V dropped 6 bases and J dropped 10; count of bases not matched to a gene: 10. The length of the CDR3 is 15 residues. Germline CDR1 MNHEY, CDR2 SMNVEV (reference sequence). CDR3 coding DNA: TGTGCCAGCAGGGCTAGCGGGGGGGCGTCGGAGGAGCAGTTCTTC. It specifies CASRASGGASEEQFF.

This chain connects TRBV10-3 to TRBJ1-1, with 9 bases identical to TRBD1. The length of the CDR3 is 15 residues. J was trimmed by 1 base and V by 6 bases; bases with no gene match: 6. Per germline, CDR1 ENHRY and CDR2 SYGVKD. The CDR3 loop is CAISPGQGRNTEAFF. CDR3 bases: TGTGCCATCAGCCCCGGACAGGGGAGGAACACTGAAGCTTTCTTT.

Here the CDR3 reads CASSLGQYYYGYTF. Here the CDR3 DNA reads TGTGCCAGCAGCCTTGGACAGTATTACTATGGCTACACCTTC. This chain links TRBV2 with TRBJ1-2, with D perhaps TRBD1 (6 bases). This CDR3 contains 14 residues. Germline V gene lookup returns CDR1 SNHLY and CDR2 FYNNEI. V was cut by 6 bases and J by 3 bases, with 14 bases left in between.

V usage is TRBV19 and J usage is TRBJ2-1; perhaps TRBD1 as D (5 bases). The CDR3 spans 16 residues. Trimming cost V 5 bases and J 4 bases, with 18 bases left between them. The germline gives CDR1 LNHDA, CDR2 SQIVND (reference sequence). CDR3 DNA: TGTGCCAGTAGTGGACACCTAACGGGTTCTTACAATGAGCAGTTCTTC. Its protein product is CASSGHLTGSYNEQFF.

This chain joins TRBV7-2 and TRBJ2-7; D may be TRBD2 (7 bases). In germline, CDR1 is SGHTA, CDR2 FQGNSA. The V gene lost 5 bases and the J gene lost 5 bases, with 19 bases spanning the gap. This CDR3 is 15 amino acids long. In DNA form, the CDR3 reads TGTGCCAGCAGCCCAGCCGGGGGGCGCGTAGACGAGCAGTACTTC. This translates into CASSPAGGRVDEQYF.

V and J are TRBV3-1 (or the pseudogene TRBV3-2) and TRBJ1-2; the D is unclear. Germline CDR1 and CDR2: LGHDT and YNNKEL (reference sequence). V was trimmed by 3 bases and J by 4 bases, leaving 9 bases between them. The CDR3 covers 13 residues. The CDR3 sequence: CASSQAEIYGYTF. The CDR3 DNA follows: TGTGCCAGCAGCCAGGCGGAGATCTATGGCTACACCTTC.

The rearrangement links TRBV5-5 to TRBJ1-5; no definite D call. CDR3 size: 15 residues. The V gene lost 1 base and the J gene lost 2 bases, with 10 bases spanning the gap. Germline loops: CDR1 SGHKS, CDR2 YYEKEE (reference sequence). The CDR3 DNA is TGTGCCAGCAGCTTGTTTGACTGGGGCAATCAGCCCCAGCATTTT. Translated, it gives CASSLFDWGNQPQHF.

The chain carries TRBV5-1 and TRBJ2-1; TRBD2 might be the D (5 bases). V lost 4 bases and J lost 8, with 19 bases in between. CDR3 size: 15 residues. The germline gives CDR1 SGHRS, CDR2 YFSETQ. The chain's CDR3 is CASSQRTFPRDEQFF. The CDR3, as DNA: TGCGCCAGCAGCCAGAGGACTTTCCCTAGGGATGAGCAGTTCTTC. Combining the CDR3 with reference TRBV5-1 and TRBJ2-1 gives the whole variable domain KAGVTQTPRYLIKTRGQQVTLSCSPISGHRSVSWYQQTPGQGLQFLFEYFSETQRNKGNFPGRFSGRQFSNSRSEMNVSTLELGDSALYLCASSQRTFPRDEQFFGPGTRLTVL.

This clone showed up just once. V is TRBV7-2 and J is TRBJ1-1, with D hard to call. CDR1 SGHTA and CDR2 FQGNSA come from the germline V gene. The CDR3 has 15 amino acids. Trimming left V 0 bases short and J 1 base short, with 9 bases between. The CDR3 loop is CASSLARSANTEAFF. The CDR3 DNA reads as TGTGCCAGCAGCTTAGCGCGGTCAGCGAACACTGAAGCTTTCTTT.

This chain uses TRBV18 with TRBJ1-2; D is perhaps TRBD1 (5 bases). V lost 6 bases, J lost 7 bases, and 24 bases lay in between. CDR1 is KGHSH and CDR2 is LQKENI in the germline V gene. CDR3 size: 16 residues. The CDR3 is CASSSGGTPRRGGYTF. As DNA, the CDR3 is TGTGCCAGCTCTTCCGGGGGGACCCCGCGGCGTGGTGGCTACACCTTC. Looking up the rest from reference TRBV18 and TRBJ1-2 gives the full variable domain: NAGVMQNPRHLVRRRGQEARLRCSPMKGHSHVYWYRQLPEEGLKFMVYLQKENIIDESGMPKERFSAEFPKEGPSILRIQQVVRGDSAAYFCASSSGGTPRRGGYTFGSGTRLTVV.

This chain uses TRBV24-1 with TRBJ1-1, with 10 nucleotides matching TRBD1. The CDR3 spans 13 residues. Germline V gene sequence: CDR1 KGHDR, CDR2 SFDVKD. J gave up 5 bases and V 7 bases, and 3 bases lay outside the gene matches. CDR3 amino acids: CATRDRGLTEAFF. Here the CDR3 DNA reads TGTGCCACCAGAGACAGGGGGCTTACTGAAGCTTTCTTT.

For the CDR3, the DNA is TGTGCCAGCTCGGATTCGGGACTCGCGAATGAGCAGTTCTTC. Translated: CASSDSGLANEQFF. The chain employs TRBV9 and TRBJ2-1; the D gene is possibly TRBD2 (6 bases). The V end was cut by 7 bases, the J end by 7 bases, with 18 bases between. The length of the CDR3 is 14 residues. Germline CDR1 SGDLS, CDR2 YYNGEE.

In this sample, this clone turned up once. The V call is TRBV5-5, the J call TRBJ2-3; TRBD1 matches 10 bases. Germline trimming cut 4 bases from V and 6 bases from J; bases unmatched to any gene: 11. The CDR3 has 16 amino acids. The germline CDR1 and CDR2 sequences are SGHKS and YYEKEE (reference sequence). The CDR3 loop reads CASSLLPGQGTDTQYF. CDR3 in DNA: TGTGCCAGCAGCCTCCTACCGGGACAGGGGACCGATACGCAGTATTTT.

The chain recombines TRBV9 with TRBJ2-5; 14 bases line up with TRBD2. CDR3 length: 17 amino acids. The V gene's germline CDR1 is SGDLS and CDR2 YYNGEE. Germline trimming cut 2 bases from V and 1 base from J; bases unmatched to any gene: 4. CDR3 residues: CASSVGTSGGPQETQYF. In nucleotides, the CDR3 is TGTGCCAGCAGCGTCGGGACTAGCGGGGGCCCCCAAGAGACCCAGTACTTC.

This clone has a handful of counts. The chain has TRBV5-5 and TRBJ2-7; 9 nucleotides agree with TRBD2. The CDR3 extends over 17 amino acids. V lost 0 bases and J lost 0; bases outside the gene matches: 7. Germline V lookup: CDR1 SGHKS, CDR2 YYEKEE (reference sequence). The chain's CDR3 is CASSLELAGTSSYEQYF. CDR3 DNA: TGTGCCAGCAGCTTGGAACTAGCGGGCACTAGCTCCTACGAGCAGTACTTC. Filled out from reference TRBV5-5 and TRBJ2-7, the complete variable domain reads DAGVTQSPTHLIKTRGQQVTLRCSPISGHKSVSWYQQVLGQGPQFIFQYYEKEERGRGNFPDRFSARQFPNYSSELNVNALLLGDSALYLCASSLELAGTSSYEQYFGPGTRLTVT.

The chain has TRBV7-9 and TRBJ2-3; 14 bases map to TRBD2. Unmatched junction bases numbered 10, after V lost 5 bases and J lost 3 bases. Germline V gene lookup returns CDR1 SEHNR and CDR2 FQNEAQ (reference sequence). The length of the CDR3 is 18 residues. The CDR3 DNA sequence: TGTGCCAGCAGCCGGAGGGGGACTAGCGGGGGACAAACAGATACGCAGTATTTT. Encoded protein: CASSRRGTSGGQTDTQYF.

V usage is TRBV5-1 and J usage is TRBJ1-5, with 9 nucleotides matching TRBD1. The CDR3 length is 15 residues. Germline V gene lookup returns CDR1 SGHRS and CDR2 YFSETQ. The junction had 4 bases not matched to a gene; V was cut back by 0 bases and J by 6 bases. CDR3 region: CASSLETGGSQPQHF. The CDR3 region has the DNA TGCGCCAGCAGCTTGGAAACAGGGGGCTCTCAGCCCCAGCATTTT.

The chain carries TRBV12-3 or TRBV12-4 and TRBJ1-1; D is undetermined. CDR3 length equals 11 residues. Deletions cut 2 bases from V and 9 bases from J, with 7 bases between. The CDR3 sequence: CASSLFQKAFF. Here the CDR3 DNA reads TGTGCCAGCAGTTTATTCCAGAAAGCTTTCTTT.